The 3 T cell receptor beta chains below all came from one sample that was sequenced in a study of T-cell memory formation after mild COVID-19 (dated by TCRdb to about 2021). Library generation was performed with 5' RACE. Sequencing relied on an Illumina NovaSeq 6000. TCRdb reworked the public reads: Q25 trimming with fastp, MiXCR clone assembly, productive beta chains retained. Rows with one shared CDR3 protein collapse into an entry with the most common genes and DNA. This sample comprises roughly 250,000 distinct CDR3 sequences, around 15% of them detected only once. The top ten hold approximately 3.6% of the sample. The sequencing sample was made of PBMCs or a T cell subset sorted from them (not recorded which). The receptors stem from a man between 18 and 35 years old who had mild COVID-19 (a few samples of this study predate the infection). The sample titles of this study are shuffled in the database, so cell type and time point are left out; the donor was told from shared clones.

This clonotype showed up just a few times. The rearrangement links TRBV7-9 to TRBJ2-7; the D gene is possibly TRBD2 (6 bases). The V gene lost 5 bases and the J gene lost 3 bases, with 8 bases spanning the gap. This CDR3 comprises 12 residues. CDR1 and CDR2 (germline): SEHNR, FQNEAQ (reference sequence). The CDR3: CASSATSYEQYF. Written as DNA, the CDR3 is TGTGCCAGCAGCGCGACTAGCTACGAGCAGTACTTC.

The V and J genes are TRBV11-2 and TRBJ2-2, with D possibly being TRBD1 or TRBD2 (5 bases each). The CDR3 loop spans 19 amino acids. The V end was cut by 4 bases, the J end by 0 bases, with 21 bases between. The germline V gene has CDR1 SGHAT and CDR2 FQNNGV. The CDR3 spells CASSSRGWDLEANTGELFF. In DNA, the CDR3 is TGTGCCAGCAGCTCGCGCGGGTGGGACCTAGAAGCGAACACCGGGGAGCTGTTTTTT.

This clonotype was observed many times. V and J are TRBV7-2 and TRBJ2-5, with 9 bases lining up with TRBD2. The CDR3 length is 17 residues. With 1 base clipped from V and 4 bases from J, the junction kept 10 bases outside the gene matches. The germline CDR1 and CDR2 sequences are SGHTA and FQGNSA. CDR3 protein: CASSLVGGGAPGETQYF. CDR3 in DNA: TGTGCCAGCAGCTTAGTTGGCGGGGGGGCCCCTGGAGAGACCCAGTACTTC.